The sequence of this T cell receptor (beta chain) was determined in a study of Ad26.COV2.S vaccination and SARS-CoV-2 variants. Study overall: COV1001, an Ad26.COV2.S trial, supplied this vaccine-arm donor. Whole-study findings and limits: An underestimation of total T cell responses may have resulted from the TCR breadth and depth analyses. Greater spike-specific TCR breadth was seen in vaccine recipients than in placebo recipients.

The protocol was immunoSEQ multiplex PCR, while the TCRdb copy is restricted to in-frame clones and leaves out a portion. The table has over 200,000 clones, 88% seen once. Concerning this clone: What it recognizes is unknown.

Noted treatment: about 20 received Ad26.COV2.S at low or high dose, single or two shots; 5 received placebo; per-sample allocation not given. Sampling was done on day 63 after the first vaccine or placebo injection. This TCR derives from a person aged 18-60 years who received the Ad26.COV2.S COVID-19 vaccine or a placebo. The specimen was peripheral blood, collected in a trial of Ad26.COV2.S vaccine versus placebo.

CDR3 region: CASSHPRAHSGNTIYF. CDR3 nucleotides: TGTGCCAGCAGCCACCCGAGGGCCCACTCTGGAAACACCATATATTTT. This chain joins TRBV3-1 (or the pseudogene TRBV3-2) and TRBJ1-3; D gene uncertain. Germline CDR1 LGHDT, CDR2 YNNKEL (reference sequence). The CDR3 runs to 16 residues. V was pared by 3 bases and J by 0 bases, with 12 bases between.